This T cell receptor beta chain is from a study of cytomegalovirus exposure and HLA in healthy donors. The CDR3 contains 16 residues. V lost 4 bases to trimming and J lost 0 bases; unmatched junction nucleotides: 7. Germline CDR1 SGHTS, CDR2 YDEGEE. Despite likely unrecorded immune exposures, the donors were nominally healthy at the time of sampling. This clone came up a few times. No antigen is known for it. Points from the study as a whole: CMV serostatus was the only recorded immune exposure for donors.

13 Jbeta primers and 60 Vbeta primers were used for the PCR. Using immunoSEQ multiplex PCR, the repertoire was profiled, and TCRdb retains in-frame clones only, with some absent. The repertoire holds more than 95,000 clones, with 79% as singletons. This clonotype was obtained from a man aged 25-40 years in good health and CMV-seropositive. V and J are TRBV5-8 and TRBJ2-1, with TRBD2 identical over 7 bases. The sequenced sample consisted of PBMCs. In DNA, the CDR3 is TGTGCCAGCAGCACCCCCGGGGAGGGCTCCTACAATGAGCAGTTCTTC. Translating it yields CASSTPGEGSYNEQFF. The variable domain in full, with the rest retrieved from reference TRBV5-8 and TRBJ2-1, is EAGVTQSPTHLIKTRGQQATLRCSPISGHTSVYWYQQALGLGLQFLLWYDEGEERNRGNFPPRFSGRQFPNYSSELNVNALELEDSALYLCASSTPGEGSYNEQFFGPGTRLTVL.